This T cell receptor beta chain was observed in a study of T cells after yellow fever vaccination. Researchers made TCR cDNA using 5'RACE template switching, and this step added a universal primer site and UMIs. TCRdb re-derived calls from the 5' RACE reads in MiXCR, one entry per CDR3 protein. The sample lists 250,000 to 300,000 distinct CDR3 sequences, less than 9.5% occurring once. In this sample, this clonotype turned up a few times. Losses at the gene ends were 7 bases for V and 4 bases for J; bases not matched to a gene: 13. The CDR3 has 16 amino acids. Germline V CDR1 and CDR2: LNHDA, SQIVND (reference sequence).

This chain links TRBV19 with TRBJ1-5, with 7 bases identical to TRBD1. Sequenced material: CD4+ T cells sorted from PBMCs, taken 5 days after the yellow fever booster vaccination. The source is a man aged 18 to 29 who received the YFV17D yellow fever vaccine. The DNA for the CDR3 is TGTGCCAGTACGGAGGGGGGACAGCTGAGAAATCAGCCCCAGCATTTT. Its translation: CASTEGGQLRNQPQHF.